This T cell receptor beta chain was retrieved from a study of patients and donors after allogeneic stem cell transplantation. A single record per CDR3 protein comes from TCRdb applying MiXCR to the RT-PCR reads. The sample holds around 150,000 distinct CDR3 sequences; around 28% are singletons and the top ten take 3.2%. In this sample, this clonotype turned up once. Sequencing was performed on blood, either unsorted or a sorted T cell fraction (not recorded which). The TCR originated in a human donor who was either an allogeneic HSCT recipient or a stem cell or donor lymphocyte infusion donor (not recorded which). It is not recorded whose cells these are; they may come from a transplant donor.

CDR3 in DNA: TGTGCCAGCAGCTTAGCTCCAGGGAGGGAGACCCAGTACTTC. Protein sequence: CASSLAPGRETQYF. This chain links TRBV11-2 with TRBJ2-5; D may be TRBD2 (6 bases). The germline V gene encodes CDR1 SGHAT and CDR2 FQNNGV. The CDR3 extends over 14 amino acids. Deletions cut 1 base from V and 5 bases from J, with 11 bases between.